Below, 5 T cell receptor beta chains from the same sample are listed, as sequenced in a study of shared T cell receptors in the human thymus. Data came from immunoSEQ multiplex PCR; TCRdb stores just in-frame clones and leaves some out. The sample lists about 730,000 clones, 80% to 90% occurring once. This sample was shared with a second study, whose subject was human thymus T cells.

The sequencing sample was made of thymocytes. The receptor source for this set is a girl under three years old with a congenital heart defect.

The chain is built from TRBV15 and TRBJ2-3; 9 nucleotides match TRBD2. The ends lost 0 bases at V and 6 bases at J; junction bases unmatched: 10. The CDR3 extends over 17 amino acids. CDR1 is LNHNV and CDR2 is YYDKDF in the germline V gene (reference sequence). As DNA, the CDR3 is TGTGCCACCAGCAGAGATAGCCCTAGCGGGGAGGCGGATACGCAGTATTTT. Protein product: CATSRDSPSGEADTQYF.

The chain recombines TRBV19 with TRBJ1-1; the match to TRBD1 covers 7 bases. Trimming cost V 6 bases and J 0 bases; bases outside gene matches: 16. Germline values: CDR1 LNHDA, CDR2 SQIVND (reference sequence). The CDR3 spans 18 residues. This CDR3 reads CASRKEGRGSSMNTEAFF. Written as DNA, the CDR3 is TGTGCCAGTAGAAAGGAGGGCAGGGGGTCCTCCATGAACACTGAAGCTTTCTTT. Filled out from reference TRBV19 and TRBJ1-1, the complete variable domain reads DGGITQSPKYLFRKEGQNVTLSCEQNLNHDAMYWYRQDPGQGLRLIYYSQIVNDFQKGDIAEGYSVSREKKESFPLTVTSAQKNPTAFYLCASRKEGRGSSMNTEAFFGQGTRLTVV.

The J gene is TRBJ1-5, the V gene TRBV10-1; tentative D call: TRBD1 (5 bases). V lost 6 bases and J 9 bases, leaving 21 bases between the germline ends. The CDR3 is 15 residues long. Germline V gives CDR1 WNHNN, CDR2 SYGVQD (reference sequence). The CDR3 is CASRSDRHYYGPQHF. CDR3 bases: TGCGCCAGCAGATCCGACAGACATTACTACGGGCCCCAGCATTTT.

The V call is TRBV5-5, the J call TRBJ1-2; D ambiguous. V was clipped by 0 bases and J by 2 bases, with 8 bases between them. Per germline, CDR1 SGHKS and CDR2 YYEKEE (reference sequence). This CDR3 has 14 amino acids. CDR3 region: CASSLVASNYGYTF. CDR3 sequence (DNA): TGTGCCAGCAGCTTGGTCGCGTCAAACTATGGCTACACCTTC.

This clone has a single count. The chain recombines TRBV27 with TRBJ2-4, with TRBD1 matching over 8 bases. V shed 6 bases and J 0 bases; nucleotides not matched to a gene: 10. The CDR3 is 17 residues long. CDR1 is MNHEY, CDR2 SMNVEV, per germline (reference sequence). CDR3 in DNA: TGTGCCAGCAGGCGACTTAAGACAGGGGAAGCCAAAAACATTCAGTACTTC. This codes for CASRRLKTGEAKNIQYF.